What follows are 22 T cell receptor beta chains derived from one specimen sequenced in a study of T-cell memory formation after mild COVID-19 (dated by TCRdb to the early 2020s). The library came from 5' RACE. The sequencing machine was an Illumina NovaSeq 6000. Starting from the raw public reads, TCRdb applied fastp trimming at Q25, assembled clones with MiXCR and retained in-frame beta chains. Rows are unified per CDR3 protein, each entry keeping the most common DNA and genes. The sample table contains over 95,000 distinct CDR3 sequences; only one count was recorded for about a fifth of them. Roughly 37% of the sample is held by the ten biggest clonotypes. Material: PBMCs or a T cell subset sorted from them (not recorded which). All receptors come from a man between 18 and 35 years old who had mild COVID-19 (a few samples of this study predate the infection). The sample titles of this study are shuffled in the database, so cell type and time point are left out; the donor was told from shared clones.

This clonotype came up a few times. The gene calls are TRBV29-1 and TRBJ1-3, with D uncertain. The ends were cut back, 1 base at V and 2 bases at J, with 12 bases in the middle. This CDR3 comprises 15 residues. Per germline, CDR1 SQVTM and CDR2 ANQGSEA. CDR3 region: CSVEGREGTGNTIYF. CDR3 coding DNA: TGCAGCGTTGAAGGAAGGGAAGGAACTGGAAACACCATATATTTT.

The CDR3 sequence is CASIRDLATDTQYF. The DNA of the CDR3 is TGTGCCAGCATAAGGGACTTAGCCACAGATACGCAGTATTTT. The V gene is TRBV6-2 or TRBV6-3, the J gene TRBJ2-3, with D possibly TRBD2 on 6 matching bases. V was trimmed by 7 bases and J by 2 bases, leaving 13 bases between them. The CDR3 is made up of 14 amino acids. Germline V gives CDR1 MNHEY, CDR2 SVGEGT.

This clonotype appeared a few times. The chain combines TRBV25-1 with TRBJ2-2; the D gene is possibly TRBD2 (5 bases). Trimming stripped 2 bases from V and 4 bases from J, with 11 bases between. Per the germline V gene, CDR1 is MGHDK and CDR2 is SYGVNS. CDR3 length: 15 amino acids. The chain's CDR3 is CASSEDPGFTGELFF. The DNA for the CDR3 is TGTGCCAGCAGTGAAGACCCGGGGTTCACCGGGGAGCTGTTTTTT.

In its sample, this clonotype was seen a few times. The chain combines TRBV12-3 or TRBV12-4 with TRBJ2-7; no clear D gene. This CDR3 comprises 13 residues. Trimming pared 5 bases from V and 5 bases from J, leaving 13 bases between. In DNA form, the CDR3 reads TGTGCCAGCAGTCCAGGACCCTTCGACGAGCAGTACTTC. It translates to CASSPGPFDEQYF.

The chain links TRBV7-9 to TRBJ2-1; 11 positions match TRBD2. CDR3 length: 14 amino acids. Per germline, CDR1 SEHNR and CDR2 FQNEAQ (reference sequence). The V gene end was trimmed by 5 bases and the J gene end by 8 bases; junction bases not matched to a gene: 5. CDR3 DNA sequence: TGTGCCAGCAGCGTTAGCGGGGGGGCGCATGAGCAGTTCTTC. It translates to CASSVSGGAHEQFF.

J is TRBJ1-1 and V is TRBV29-1; a weak D match, TRBD1 (5 bases). The CDR3 sequence is 10 residues long. The ends were cut back, 6 bases at V and 6 bases at J, with 8 bases in the middle. Per germline, CDR1 SQVTM and CDR2 ANQGSEA. The CDR3 is CSVVGAEAFF. The CDR3 bases are TGCAGCGTCGTAGGGGCTGAAGCTTTCTTT.

This sequence joins TRBV12-3 or TRBV12-4 and TRBJ2-3, with D maybe TRBD1 (6 bases). Trimming stripped 6 bases from V and 3 bases from J, with 13 bases between. There are 14 residues in the CDR3. The CDR3 is CASRLTGGTDTQYF. In nucleotides, the CDR3 is TGTGCCAGCAGGTTGACAGGTGGGACAGATACGCAGTATTTT.

This clonotype showed up just a few times. The CDR3 is CSASLSPGDQPQHF. CDR3 nucleotides: TGCAGTGCTAGCCTTTCCCCGGGGGATCAGCCCCAGCATTTT. The genes are TRBV20-1 and TRBJ1-5; D may be TRBD1 (5 bases). CDR3 length equals 14 residues. The V gene's germline CDR1 is DFQATT and CDR2 SNEGSKA (reference sequence). Trimming shortened V by 3 bases and J by 5 bases, and 14 bases separated the two germline ends.

This clonotype occurred a few times. The V call is TRBV9, the J call TRBJ2-2; a weak D match, TRBD2 (6 bases). The germline V and J ends were trimmed by 0 bases and 1 base, with 10 bases remaining between them. Germline CDR1 SGDLS, CDR2 YYNGEE. The CDR3 runs 16 residues. The CDR3 reads CASSVESSGNTGELFF. CDR3 DNA sequence: TGTGCCAGCAGCGTAGAAAGTAGCGGGAACACCGGGGAGCTGTTTTTT.

The chain joins TRBV9 to TRBJ2-7, with D possibly being TRBD1 or TRBD2 (5 bases each). From germline, CDR1 is SGDLS and CDR2 YYNGEE. Trimming removed 2 bases at V and 2 bases at J, with 11 bases between. This CDR3 has 14 residues. The CDR3 protein is CASSVGGDAYEQYF. CDR3 nucleotide sequence: TGTGCCAGCAGCGTTGGGGGAGACGCCTACGAGCAGTACTTC.

The chain links TRBV19 to TRBJ2-2, with a possible D match to TRBD2 (6 bases). The CDR3 totals 14 residues. The germline V gene has CDR1 LNHDA and CDR2 SQIVND (reference sequence). V was pared by 7 bases and J by 7 bases, with 16 bases between. Written as DNA, the CDR3 is TGTGCCAGTACCATCCTCCCAGCGGGCGGGGAGCTGTTTTTT. This encodes CASTILPAGGELFF.

The V and J genes are TRBV5-1 and TRBJ2-7; D may correspond to TRBD1 or TRBD2 (5 bases each). CDR1 is SGHRS, CDR2 YFSETQ, per germline. Trimming took 0 bases from V and 2 from J, leaving 12 bases between them. The CDR3 loop spans 15 amino acids. In DNA, the CDR3 is TGCGCCAGCAGCTTGGCAGGGAGTCATACCTACGAGCAGTACTTC. Its translation: CASSLAGSHTYEQYF. Complete variable domain (other parts from reference TRBV5-1 and TRBJ2-7): KAGVTQTPRYLIKTRGQQVTLSCSPISGHRSVSWYQQTPGQGLQFLFEYFSETQRNKGNFPGRFSGRQFSNSRSEMNVSTLELGDSALYLCASSLAGSHTYEQYFGPGTRLTVT.

CDR3 nucleotide sequence: TGCGCCAGCAGTCTCCGGACTAGCGGGAGCACAGATACGCAGTATTTT. This sequence encodes CASSLRTSGSTDTQYF. The rearrangement links TRBV4-1 to TRBJ2-3; 11 bases fit TRBD2. V dropped 6 bases and J dropped 0; count of bases not matched to a gene: 5. Germline CDR1 reads MGHRA; CDR2 reads YSYEKL. The CDR3 is 16 residues long.

The CDR3 DNA follows: TGTGCCAGCAGCTTACTAGCGGGGTACACCGGGGAGCTGTTTTTT. Amino acid sequence: CASSLLAGYTGELFF. The V and J genes are TRBV7-9 and TRBJ2-2; 9 positions agree with TRBD2. With 2 bases clipped from V and 3 bases from J, the junction kept 1 base outside the gene matches. This CDR3 is 15 amino acids long. CDR1 and CDR2 (germline): SEHNR, FQNEAQ (reference sequence).

There are a few counts of this clonotype. The chain recombines TRBV6-5 with TRBJ2-5, with D possibly TRBD1 on 5 matching bases. Germline assignment: CDR1 MNHEY and CDR2 SVGAGI. This CDR3 comprises 13 residues. The V and J ends lost 2 bases and 5 bases respectively, with 9 bases between them. In DNA, the CDR3 is TGTGCCAGCAGTTACGGGGCGCAGGAGACCCAGTACTTC. Residues: CASSYGAQETQYF.

The chain has TRBV7-2 and TRBJ2-7; D not certain. CDR1 is SGHTA, CDR2 FQGNSA, per germline. Deletions cut 5 bases from V and 4 bases from J, with 3 bases between. The CDR3 has 10 amino acids. The CDR3 loop is CASSLYEQYV. In nucleotides, the CDR3 is TGTGCCAGCAGCCTGTACGAGCAGTACGTC.

This clonotype was found a few times. The chain couples TRBV2 to TRBJ1-5, with 7 bases lining up with TRBD1. J lost 9 bases, V lost 8 bases, and 7 bases had no gene match. The germline gives CDR1 SNHLY, CDR2 FYNNEI. The CDR3 runs to 12 residues. In DNA, the CDR3 is TGTGCCAGCGGGACAGACCTCAGGCCCCAGCATTTT. It translates to CASGTDLRPQHF.

The V and J genes are TRBV11-2 and TRBJ2-2, with 7 bases fitting TRBD1. CDR1 is SGHAT, CDR2 FQNNGV, per germline. This CDR3 region has 16 residues. V gave up 1 base and J gave up 1 base; unmatched junction bases: 3. CDR3 amino acids: CASSLAGTENTGELFF. For the CDR3, the DNA is TGTGCCAGCAGCTTAGCCGGGACAGAGAACACCGGGGAGCTGTTTTTT.

This clonotype has more than one count but fewer than ten. The CDR3 sequence: CASSLPGQSSYNEQFF. The CDR3 bases are TGCGCCAGCAGCCTTCCGGGACAGAGCTCCTACAATGAGCAGTTCTTC. The chain uses TRBV4-3 and TRBJ2-1; 7 bases map to TRBD1. The CDR3 is 16 amino acids. CDR1 and CDR2 from the germline V gene are LGHNA and YSLEER. The J segment lost 0 bases and the V segment lost 4 bases, leaving 6 bases of the junction unmatched.

This clonotype was observed a few times. The V and J genes are TRBV3-1 and TRBJ2-5; no clear D gene. The CDR3 is made up of 17 amino acids. The germline V and J ends were trimmed by 1 base and 0 bases, with 15 bases remaining between them. Germline assignment: CDR1 LGHDT and CDR2 YNNKEL (reference sequence). CDR3 sequence: CASSQVGIGRYQETQYF. The CDR3 region has the DNA TGTGCCAGCAGCCAAGTTGGGATCGGTCGGTACCAAGAGACCCAGTACTTC.

In its sample, this clonotype was seen a few times. The chain employs TRBV7-9 and TRBJ2-6; a possible D gene is TRBD1 (5 bases). Germline V lookup: CDR1 SEHNR, CDR2 FQNEAQ (reference sequence). V was pared by 7 bases and J by 0 bases, with 19 bases between. CDR3 length equals 18 residues. CDR3 sequence reads: CASTLGSSDSSGANVLTF. For the CDR3, the DNA is TGTGCCAGCACCCTCGGGTCCAGTGACAGCTCTGGGGCCAACGTCCTGACTTTC.

The chain uses TRBV6-1 and TRBJ1-4; D is unclear. The germline V and J ends were trimmed by 3 bases and 7 bases, with 12 bases remaining between them. The V gene's germline CDR1 is MNHNS and CDR2 SASEGT. The CDR3 loop spans 14 amino acids. CDR3 sequence: CASSEGGNGEKLFF. The CDR3, as DNA: TGTGCCAGCAGTGAGGGCGGAAACGGTGAAAAACTGTTTTTT.